This T cell receptor beta chain emerged from a study of shared clonotypes between healthy human individuals. Study-wide background: Per-donor plates numbered three CD4 naive, three CD4 memory, two CD8 naive and one CD8 memory. Notes on the study in general: Sampling was confined to blood; repertoires within tissues likely differ.

Worth noting for this clone: Its cognate antigen is unknown.

A CD45RA-negative memory subset and a CD45RA+ naive subset were separated from the CD4+ cells. Deep was the level used in running the assay. This table comes from immunoSEQ multiplex PCR, and its TCRdb copy is limited to in-frame clones, with some not included. The sample lists about 2.4 million clones, 80% to 95% occurring once. This sequence was found in a man between 18 and 29 years old in good health. Some clones in this sample may be carry-over from other donors' samples. Input material: naive CD4+ T cells from PBMCs. The sample's subset: CD45RA+ positively selected.

Here the CDR3 DNA reads TGTGCCAGCAGCTTGGGGCGGGAGGTGGTGAGGGAGCAGTTCTTC. Translated: CASSLGREVVREQFF. The V call is TRBV5-4, the J call TRBJ2-1, with 8 bases lining up with TRBD2. This CDR3 is 15 amino acids long. V shed 0 bases, J shed 10 bases, and the junction held 9 bases outside the gene matches. Germline-derived CDR1 and CDR2 are SGHNT and YYREEE (reference sequence).